The sequence of this T cell receptor (beta chain) was determined in a study of blood T cell repertoires in COVID-19. Study as a whole: Sites in the United States, Italy and Spain provided acute and convalescent COVID-19 samples. PBMCs, B-cell-depleted T cells, or T cells were the source of the cDNA or gDNA that made up the material.

The authors' processing: Using reference gene primer amplification, nucleated cell counts were estimated. Assay: immunoSEQ multiplex PCR; the TCRdb copy retains only in-frame clones and omits some. That table gives V, J and clone size, and the DNA gave D and trimming. This sample carries about 120,000 clones, around four fifths of them seen once, and the ten largest clones take roughly 2.4%. The V and J ends lost 1 base and 14 bases, in that order; junction bases with no gene match: 20. The CDR3 extends over 18 amino acids. CDR1 and CDR2 from the germline V gene are SGHVS and FQNEAQ. This clonotype was sampled from a man younger than 40 with acute or convalescent COVID-19. The sequencing sample was made of peripheral blood. The chain employs TRBV7-8 and TRBJ1-6, with 7 bases that match TRBD1. The CDR3 sequence is CASSLVPGDSSLAVALHF. DNA of the CDR3: TGTGCCAGCAGCTTAGTCCCCGGGGACAGCTCCCTGGCTGTGGCCCTCCACTTT.